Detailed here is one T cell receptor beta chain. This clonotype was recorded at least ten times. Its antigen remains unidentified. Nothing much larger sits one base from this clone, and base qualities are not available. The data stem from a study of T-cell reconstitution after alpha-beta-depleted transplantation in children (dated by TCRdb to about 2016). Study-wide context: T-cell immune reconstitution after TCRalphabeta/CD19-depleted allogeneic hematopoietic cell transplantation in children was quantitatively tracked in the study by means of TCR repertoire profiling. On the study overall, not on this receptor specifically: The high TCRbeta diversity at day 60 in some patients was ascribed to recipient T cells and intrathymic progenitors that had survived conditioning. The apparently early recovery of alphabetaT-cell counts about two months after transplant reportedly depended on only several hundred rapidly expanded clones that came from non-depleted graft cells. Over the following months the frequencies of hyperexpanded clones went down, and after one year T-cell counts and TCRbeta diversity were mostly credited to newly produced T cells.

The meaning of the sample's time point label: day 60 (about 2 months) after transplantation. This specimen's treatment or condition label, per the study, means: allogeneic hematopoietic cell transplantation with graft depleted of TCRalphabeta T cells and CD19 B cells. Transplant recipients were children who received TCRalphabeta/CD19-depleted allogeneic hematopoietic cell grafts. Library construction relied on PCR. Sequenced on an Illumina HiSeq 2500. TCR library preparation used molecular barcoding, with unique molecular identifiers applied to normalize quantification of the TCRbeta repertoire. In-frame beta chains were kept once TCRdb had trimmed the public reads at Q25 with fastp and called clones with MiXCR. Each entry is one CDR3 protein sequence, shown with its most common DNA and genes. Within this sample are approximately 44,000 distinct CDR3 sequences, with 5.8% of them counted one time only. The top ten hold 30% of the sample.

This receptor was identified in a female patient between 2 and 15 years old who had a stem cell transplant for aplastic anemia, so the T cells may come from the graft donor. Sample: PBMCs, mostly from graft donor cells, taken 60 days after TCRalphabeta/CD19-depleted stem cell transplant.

Here is the DNA: TGTGCCAGCAGCTCACAGGGCGCTGGAAACACCATATATTTT. It codes for CASSSQGAGNTIYF. The V and J segments used are TRBV7-2 and TRBJ1-3; possibly the D gene is TRBD1, per 6 matching bases. Taken from cysteine to phenylalanine, the CDR3 has 14 residues. The kept DNA is CDR3 alone, 42 bases in frame from the first base. CDR1 SGHTA and CDR2 FQGNSA were looked up in the germline V gene. Cut back by 4 bases and 2 bases, the V and J ends lie 9 bases apart.